The 2 T cell receptor beta chains below all came from one sample that was sequenced in a study of T cell responses to AZD1222 COVID-19 vaccine. Measured with immunoSEQ multiplex PCR; TCRdb has only the in-frame clones, and not every one. The repertoire holds 80,000 to 90,000 clones, with about nine tenths as singletons. The sequences come from peripheral blood, collected 28 days after the second AZD1222 dose. All receptors derive from an adult who received the AZD1222 COVID-19 vaccine.

This chain joins TRBV7-9 and TRBJ2-7; D uncertain. CDR3 length equals 13 residues. CDR1 and CDR2 (germline): SEHNR, FQNEAQ (reference sequence). V lost 6 bases and J 1 base, leaving 10 bases between the germline ends. Here the CDR3 reads CASSSSRSYEQYF. In nucleotides, the CDR3 is TGTGCCAGCAGTTCCTCCCGGTCCTACGAGCAGTACTTC. Filled out from reference TRBV7-9 and TRBJ2-7, the complete variable domain reads DTGVSQNPRHKITKRGQNVTFRCDPISEHNRLYWYRQTLGQGPEFLTYFQNEAQLEKSRLLSDRFSAERPKGSFSTLEIQRTEQGDSAMYLCASSSSRSYEQYFGPGTRLTVT.

This chain connects TRBV5-6 to TRBJ1-1, with 9 positions matching TRBD1. V trimming: 2 bases; J trimming: 1 base; junction bases outside the gene matches: 6. This CDR3 comprises 16 residues. Germline CDR1 and CDR2: SGHDT and YYEEEE. CDR3 nucleotides: TGTGCCAGCAGCTTCGGGACAGGGAGTTCGAACACTGAAGCTTTCTTT. Amino acids: CASSFGTGSSNTEAFF.